This passage covers 28 T cell receptor beta chains from one sample sequenced in a study of blood T cell dynamics during melanoma immunotherapy. Time point described: pre-treatment baseline. TCRdb keeps only in-frame clones here, not all; method: immunoSEQ multiplex PCR. The table shows about 10,000 clones, with roughly 90% occurring only once. The sample in question was blood, obtained from a patient treated with checkpoint blockade. These receptor sequences come from a human donor with melanoma.

The V gene is TRBV2, the J gene TRBJ2-1; D perhaps matches TRBD2 (5 bases). Trimming left V 5 bases short and J 0 bases short, with 11 bases between. The germline gives CDR1 SNHLY, CDR2 FYNNEI. The CDR3 totals 15 residues. DNA for the CDR3: TGTGCCAGCAGTCTGCGGGCGAGCTCCTACAATGAGCAGTTCTTC. As protein: CASSLRASSYNEQFF.

The rearrangement joins TRBV28 to TRBJ1-2, with D tentatively TRBD1 (5 bases). The CDR3 covers 14 residues. Between the trimmed V and J ends, which lost 3 bases and 4 bases, there was a span of 12 bases. The V gene's germline CDR1 is MDHEN and CDR2 SYDVKM. CDR3 nucleotides: TGTGCCAGCAGTTTGGCGGCCAGGGTCTATGGCTACACCTTC. Translating it yields CASSLAARVYGYTF.

V and J are TRBV28 and TRBJ2-7, with D perhaps matching TRBD1 or TRBD2 (5 bases each). The CDR3 consists of 14 residues. V lost 11 bases, J lost 3 bases, and 20 bases lay in between. Per germline, CDR1 MDHEN and CDR2 SYDVKM. Here the CDR3 reads CASGTNLGYYEQYF. The CDR3 DNA reads TGTGCCTCGGGGACGAACCTTGGTTACTACGAGCAGTACTTC.

The CDR3 region is CASSVVAGLYNEQFF. The CDR3 region has the DNA TGTGCCAGCAGCGTAGTAGCGGGGTTATACAATGAGCAGTTCTTC. This chain links TRBV9 with TRBJ2-1; 8 bases agree with TRBD2. CDR1 and CDR2 from the germline V gene are SGDLS and YYNGEE. Trimming cost V 0 bases and J 4 bases; bases outside gene matches: 3. The CDR3 covers 15 residues.

V and J are TRBV7-2 and TRBJ2-5, with D possibly being TRBD2 (6 bases). Trimming pared 8 bases from V and 3 bases from J, leaving 10 bases between. CDR1 SGHTA and CDR2 FQGNSA come from the germline V gene. CDR3 length: 12 residues. CDR3 nucleotide sequence: TGTGCCAGCGGGACTGTAAAAGAGACCCAGTACTTC. It yields the protein CASGTVKETQYF.

This chain uses TRBV30 with TRBJ2-1, with 11 bases matching TRBD2. The CDR3 is made up of 15 amino acids. The ends lost 2 bases at V and 10 bases at J; junction bases unmatched: 10. Per germline, CDR1 GTSNPN and CDR2 SVGIG (reference sequence). The CDR3 protein is CAWSRIAGGPAEQFF. Here the CDR3 DNA reads TGTGCCTGGAGTCGAATAGCGGGAGGGCCCGCGGAGCAGTTCTTC.

The V gene is TRBV28, the J gene TRBJ1-2; a weak D match, TRBD1 (5 bases). This CDR3 region has 14 residues. Germline-derived CDR1 and CDR2 are MDHEN and SYDVKM. Trimming took 2 bases from V and 3 from J, leaving 10 bases between them. The CDR3 loop is CASSLTGRDYGYTF. CDR3 bases: TGTGCCAGCAGTTTAACGGGCAGGGACTATGGCTACACCTTC.

CDR3 DNA sequence: TGTGCCAGCAGCCCCGGGAGATGGCGGGGGGGAACCGCTGAAGCTTTCTTT. This gives the protein CASSPGRWRGGTAEAFF. The chain recombines TRBV28 with TRBJ1-1, with D tentatively TRBD1 (5 bases). The CDR3 runs to 17 residues. Germline CDR1 is MDHEN and CDR2 is SYDVKM. V was clipped by 6 bases and J by 6 bases, with 26 bases between them.

The V call is TRBV5-8, the J call TRBJ1-6, with unresolved D. CDR1 SGHTS and CDR2 YDEGEE come from the germline V gene. V was trimmed by 0 bases and J by 8 bases, leaving 12 bases between them. The CDR3 is made up of 15 amino acids. The CDR3 coding sequence is TGTGCCAGCAGCTTGGTAGGGAATCTAGATTCACCCCTCCACTTT. Translation: CASSLVGNLDSPLHF.

The chain combines TRBV6-1 with TRBJ2-3; possibly TRBD2 for D (5 bases). The CDR3 totals 14 residues. Germline CDR1 and CDR2: MNHNS and SASEGT. The V end lost 7 bases, the J end lost 0 bases, and 11 bases lay between the germline ends. The CDR3 region has the DNA TGTGCCAGCAATCGCGGGCTTAGCACAGATACGCAGTATTTT. It yields the protein CASNRGLSTDTQYF.

In this sample, this clone turned up once. This chain connects TRBV18 to TRBJ2-7; possible D gene TRBD1, 6 bases. The CDR3 spans 14 residues. Trimming removed 5 bases from V and 4 bases from J, with 15 bases in between. Looked up from germline, CDR1 is KGHSH and CDR2 is LQKENI. CDR3: CASSISRGVYEQYF. CDR3 DNA sequence: TGTGCCAGCTCAATAAGCAGGGGAGTGTACGAGCAGTACTTC.

The V call is TRBV19, the J call TRBJ1-3; D is perhaps TRBD1 (6 bases). This CDR3 has 17 residues. V lost 5 bases and J 0 bases, leaving 17 bases between the germline ends. Germline-derived CDR1 and CDR2 are LNHDA and SQIVND (reference sequence). The CDR3 nucleotides read TGTGCCAGTAGTGCCCCAGGACAGCCAGGCTCTGGAAACACCATATATTTT. As protein: CASSAPGQPGSGNTIYF.

The CDR3 nucleotides read TGTGCCAGCAGTGAATCCGGGACAGGCTCCTCCGGCTACACCTTC. This gives the protein CASSESGTGSSGYTF. V gene TRBV2 combines with J gene TRBJ1-2; 8 bases line up with TRBD1. CDR3 length equals 15 residues. The germline CDR1 and CDR2 sequences are SNHLY and FYNNEI. Trimming at V came to 2 bases and at J to 8 bases, leaving 10 bases not matched to a gene.

V and J are TRBV9 and TRBJ1-4, with 9 bases aligning to TRBD1. The CDR3 is made up of 15 amino acids. V dropped 2 bases and J dropped 2; count of bases not matched to a gene: 1. CDR1 is SGDLS and CDR2 is YYNGEE in the germline V gene. DNA of the CDR3: TGTGCCAGCAGCGTTACAGGGGGCACTAATGAAAAACTGTTTTTT. It translates to CASSVTGGTNEKLFF.

J is TRBJ2-7 and V is TRBV9; no firm D call. Trimming left V 0 bases short and J 8 bases short, with 12 bases between. The CDR3 loop spans 13 amino acids. The germline V gene encodes CDR1 SGDLS and CDR2 YYNGEE. The CDR3 reads CASSVEESTKQYF. In nucleotides, the CDR3 is TGTGCCAGCAGCGTAGAGGAGTCTACGAAGCAGTACTTC.

This rearrangement joins TRBV28 to TRBJ1-2, with TRBD1 matching over 10 bases. V trimming: 5 bases; J trimming: 5 bases; junction bases outside the gene matches: 11. Germline CDR1 reads MDHEN; CDR2 reads SYDVKM. CDR3 length: 16 amino acids. The CDR3 DNA follows: TGTGCCAGCAGTCGGGACAGGGGATCTATCGGGTATGGCTACACCTTC. It yields the protein CASSRDRGSIGYGYTF.

Here the CDR3 DNA reads TGCGCCAGCAGCTTTTCGGTAGCGGGAGGTGACAATGAGCAGTTCTTC. Translated, it gives CASSFSVAGGDNEQFF. This sequence joins TRBV5-1 and TRBJ2-1, with 10 bases aligning to TRBD2. CDR1 is SGHRS and CDR2 is YFSETQ in the germline V gene. Unmatched junction bases numbered 7, after V lost 2 bases and J lost 5 bases. The CDR3 extends over 16 amino acids.

V usage is TRBV6-1 and J usage is TRBJ2-5, with 8 positions matching TRBD1. The J segment lost 2 bases and the V segment lost 2 bases, leaving 4 bases of the junction unmatched. CDR1 is MNHNS, CDR2 SASEGT, per germline. The CDR3 sequence is 15 residues long. The CDR3, as DNA: TGTGCCAGCAGTGAAATGGGACAGGCTCAAGAGACCCAGTACTTC. Encoded protein: CASSEMGQAQETQYF.

The chain joins TRBV18 to TRBJ2-1; 8 nucleotides match TRBD2. The CDR3 contains 18 residues. V lost 3 bases, J lost 5 bases, and 15 bases stayed unmatched. Germline values: CDR1 KGHSH, CDR2 LQKENI. In nucleotides, the CDR3 is TGTGCCAGCTCACCCCAGGGTAGCGGGATTGTATTGGACAATGAGCAGTTCTTC. Protein sequence: CASSPQGSGIVLDNEQFF.

The chain employs TRBV5-6 and TRBJ2-7; D gene unclear. V was trimmed by 5 bases and J by 0 bases, leaving 9 bases between them. Germline V gives CDR1 SGHDT, CDR2 YYEEEE. The CDR3 covers 13 residues. CDR3 DNA: TGTGCCAGCAGAGGAAAGAACTCCTACGAGCAGTACTTC. Translating it yields CASRGKNSYEQYF.

The chain is built from TRBV5-5 and TRBJ1-5; no reliable D call. This CDR3 is built from 16 residues. In germline, CDR1 is SGHKS, CDR2 YYEKEE (reference sequence). With 0 bases removed from V and 0 bases from J, the gap between germline ends came to 10 bases. CDR3 bases: TGTGCCAGCAGCTTGGCCTACGGTTTTAGCAATCAGCCCCAGCATTTT. Its protein product is CASSLAYGFSNQPQHF. Drawing the rest from reference TRBV5-5 and TRBJ1-5, the complete variable domain is DAGVTQSPTHLIKTRGQQVTLRCSPISGHKSVSWYQQVLGQGPQFIFQYYEKEERGRGNFPDRFSARQFPNYSSELNVNALLLGDSALYLCASSLAYGFSNQPQHFGDGTRLSIL.

The chain is built from TRBV4-1 and TRBJ2-1; D call uncertain. The CDR3 contains 19 residues. V lost 1 base and J lost 3, with 22 bases in between. Germline loops: CDR1 MGHRA, CDR2 YSYEKL. The CDR3 spells CASSQGVTQSRRVYNEQFF. The CDR3 bases are TGCGCCAGCAGCCAAGGGGTGACACAATCTAGACGGGTCTACAATGAGCAGTTCTTC.

The chain uses TRBV7-2 and TRBJ2-1; 7 bases map to TRBD2. This CDR3 has 15 residues. J was trimmed by 4 bases and V by 0 bases; bases with no gene match: 3. From germline, CDR1 is SGHTA and CDR2 FQGNSA. CDR3 in DNA: TGTGCCAGCAGCTTAGCCCTAGCGGTATACAATGAGCAGTTCTTC. It translates to CASSLALAVYNEQFF.

J is TRBJ2-5 and V is TRBV18; weak D call: TRBD2 (5 bases). The CDR3 covers 15 residues. V lost 2 bases and J 5 bases, leaving 15 bases between the germline ends. Germline V lookup: CDR1 KGHSH, CDR2 LQKENI. This chain's CDR3 is CASSPDGAGGETQYF. The CDR3 DNA is TGTGCCAGCTCACCAGACGGAGCAGGCGGGGAGACCCAGTACTTC. The entire variable domain, with the rest obtained from reference TRBV18 and TRBJ2-5, is as follows: NAGVMQNPRHLVRRRGQEARLRCSPMKGHSHVYWYRQLPEEGLKFMVYLQKENIIDESGMPKERFSAEFPKEGPSILRIQQVVRGDSAAYFCASSPDGAGGETQYFGPGTRLLVL.

The chain has TRBV28 and TRBJ1-6; 7 bases line up with TRBD1. The CDR3 consists of 14 residues. Germline trimming cut 8 bases from V and 5 bases from J; bases unmatched to any gene: 6. Germline CDR1 MDHEN, CDR2 SYDVKM. The CDR3 loop reads CASVGTVDNSPLHF. The CDR3 nucleotides read TGTGCCAGCGTAGGGACAGTCGATAATTCACCCCTCCACTTT.

V is TRBV6-6 and J is TRBJ2-3; 9 nucleotides line up with TRBD2. Germline V gene lookup returns CDR1 MNHNY and CDR2 SVGAGI (reference sequence). CDR3 size: 16 residues. V gave up 6 bases and J gave up 2 bases; unmatched junction bases: 9. The CDR3 bases are TGTGCCAGCAGCAGTGGAGCGGGAGGATTCACAGATACGCAGTATTTT. Its translation: CASSSGAGGFTDTQYF.

This clone was observed a single time. The J gene is TRBJ1-2, the V gene TRBV6-5, with 7 bases lining up with TRBD1. The germline V gene encodes CDR1 MNHEY and CDR2 SVGAGI. This CDR3 region has 14 residues. V lost 10 bases, J lost 4 bases, and 12 bases stayed unmatched. The CDR3 region is CATTAQGGAYGYTF. CDR3 DNA: TGTGCCACGACCGCGCAGGGGGGAGCCTATGGCTACACCTTC.

The chain is built from TRBV7-9 and TRBJ2-1; D tentatively reads TRBD1 or TRBD2 (5 bases each). CDR3 size: 15 residues. Germline-derived CDR1 and CDR2 are SEHNR and FQNEAQ (reference sequence). With 5 bases removed from V and 4 bases from J, the gap between germline ends came to 15 bases. The CDR3 DNA is TGTGCCAGCAGCATCGGGGACCTCGGATACAATGAGCAGTTCTTC. It encodes CASSIGDLGYNEQFF.